The 8 T cell receptor beta chains below were found in one sample sequenced in a study of CD8 T cells in Susac syndrome. Reverse transcription used about 0.5 to 1 ug RNA and random hexamers. TCRdb passed the immunoSEQ multiplex PCR reads through MiXCR, listing each CDR3 protein once. Of about 150,000 distinct CDR3 sequences detected, approximately 95% appear once; the ten largest clones hold approximately 0.09%. Sample: CD4+ T cells from PBMCs. The receptors derive from a human donor in good health.

The chain couples TRBV12-5 to TRBJ2-5; 9 bases fit TRBD1. This CDR3 has 13 amino acids. Losses at the gene ends were 5 bases for V and 5 bases for J; bases not matched to a gene: 3. Germline V CDR1 and CDR2: LGHNT, FRNRAP. CDR3 sequence (DNA): TGTGCTAGTGGTCCAGACAGGGGGGAGACCCAGTACTTC. Protein product: CASGPDRGETQYF. The full variable domain, its missing parts supplied by reference TRBV12-5 and TRBJ2-5, is DARVTQTPRHKVTEMGQEVTMRCQPILGHNTVFWYRQTMMQGLELLAYFRNRAPLDDSGMPKDRFSAEMPDATLATLKIQPSEPRDSAVYFCASGPDRGETQYFGPGTRLLVL.

V is TRBV5-4 and J is TRBJ2-1, with 7 bases that match TRBD2. V lost 1 base, J lost 4 bases, and 5 bases stayed unmatched. This CDR3 is 15 amino acids long. Germline V lookup: CDR1 SGHNT, CDR2 YYREEE (reference sequence). CDR3 coding DNA: TGTGCCAGCAGCTTGATTGGGGAGGGGTACAATGAGCAGTTCTTC. This gives the protein CASSLIGEGYNEQFF.

The rearrangement uses TRBV20-1 and TRBJ2-7; D is perhaps TRBD2 (6 bases). This CDR3 is built from 14 residues. Trimming took off 0 bases at V and 2 bases at J, with 11 bases between the two ends. Germline V gene lookup returns CDR1 DFQATT and CDR2 SNEGSKA (reference sequence). CDR3: CSARERDFPYEQYF. The CDR3 DNA sequence: TGCAGTGCTAGAGAGCGGGATTTTCCCTACGAGCAGTACTTC.

The rearrangement uses TRBV6-6 and TRBJ1-1; TRBD1 agrees at 11 bases. CDR1 and CDR2 from the germline V gene are MNHNY and SVGAGI (reference sequence). J lost 3 bases, V lost 7 bases, and 4 bases had no gene match. CDR3 length: 14 amino acids. CDR3 bases: TGTGCCAGCATCGGACAGGGGGCCTACACTGAAGCTTTCTTT. Its protein is CASIGQGAYTEAFF.

The chain combines TRBV18 with TRBJ2-1; 11 nucleotides match TRBD2. J was trimmed by 0 bases and V by 3 bases; bases with no gene match: 1. The CDR3 is made up of 16 amino acids. Germline V gene sequence: CDR1 KGHSH, CDR2 LQKENI. Here the CDR3 reads CASSPGTSGSYNEQFF. For the CDR3, the DNA is TGTGCCAGCTCACCTGGGACTAGCGGCTCCTACAATGAGCAGTTCTTC.

V gene TRBV21-1 combines with J gene TRBJ2-2; TRBD2 is the table's D call and was not checked against the DNA. TRBV21-1 is a documented pseudogene. The CDR3 is made up of 15 amino acids. In DNA, the CDR3 is TGTGCCAGCCCTGAAGCGCGGGAGGGTCCCGGGGAGCTGTTTTTT. Amino acid sequence: CASPEAREGPGELFF.

The chain joins TRBV6-1 to TRBJ1-5, with 7 bases lining up with TRBD1. This CDR3 spans 13 amino acids. Per the germline V gene, CDR1 is MNHNS and CDR2 is SASEGT. V shed 7 bases and J 6 bases; nucleotides not matched to a gene: 6. The CDR3, as DNA: TGTGCCAGCACAGAACAGGGGAGTCAGCCCCAGCATTTT. Protein sequence: CASTEQGSQPQHF.

CDR3 residues: CSAAGSGSNLYEQYF. CDR3 in DNA: TGCAGTGCAGCCGGTAGCGGGAGCAATCTCTACGAGCAGTACTTC. This rearrangement joins TRBV20-1 to TRBJ2-7, with 9 bases fitting TRBD2. V was clipped by 6 bases and J by 3 bases; unmatched bases: 12. The CDR3 is 15 amino acids. Per the germline V gene, CDR1 is DFQATT and CDR2 is SNEGSKA (reference sequence).